The subject of this entry is one T cell receptor (beta chain). TCRdb keeps only in-frame clones here, not all; method: immunoSEQ multiplex PCR. The data contain about 180,000 clones, around 85% of them singletons. The data originate from a study of blood T cell repertoires in COVID-19. CDR1 is SGDLS, CDR2 YYNGEE, per germline. V was pared by 3 bases and J by 3 bases, with 6 bases of the junction left unmatched. This CDR3 is 15 amino acids long. Material: peripheral blood. The TCR was taken from a woman older than 75 with acute or convalescent COVID-19. The rearrangement links TRBV9 to TRBJ1-1, with 9 positions matching TRBD1. CDR3 in amino acids: CASSGLQGADTEAFF. As DNA, the CDR3 is TGTGCCAGCAGCGGATTACAGGGGGCAGACACTGAAGCTTTCTTT. Full variable domain (remainder filled in from reference TRBV9 and TRBJ1-1): DSGVTQTPKHLITATGQRVTLRCSPRSGDLSVYWYQQSLDQGLQFLIQYYNGEERAKGNILERFSAQQFPDLHSELNLSSLELGDSALYFCASSGLQGADTEAFFGQGTRLTVV.